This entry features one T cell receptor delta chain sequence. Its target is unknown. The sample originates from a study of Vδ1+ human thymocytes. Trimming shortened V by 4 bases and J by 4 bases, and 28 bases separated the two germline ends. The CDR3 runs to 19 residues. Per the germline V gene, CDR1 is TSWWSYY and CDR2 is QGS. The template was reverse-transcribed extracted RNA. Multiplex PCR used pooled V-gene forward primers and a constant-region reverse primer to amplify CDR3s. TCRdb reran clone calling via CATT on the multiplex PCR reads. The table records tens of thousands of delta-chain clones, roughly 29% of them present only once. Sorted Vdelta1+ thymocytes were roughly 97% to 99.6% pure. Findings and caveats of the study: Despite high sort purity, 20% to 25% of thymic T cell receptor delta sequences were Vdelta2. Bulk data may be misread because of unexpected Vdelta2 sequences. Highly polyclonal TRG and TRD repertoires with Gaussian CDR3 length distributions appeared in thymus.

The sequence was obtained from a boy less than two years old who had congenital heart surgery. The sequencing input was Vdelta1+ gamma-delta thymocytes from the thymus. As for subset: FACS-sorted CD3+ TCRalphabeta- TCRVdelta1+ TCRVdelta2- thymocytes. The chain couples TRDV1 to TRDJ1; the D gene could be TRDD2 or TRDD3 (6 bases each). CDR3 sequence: CALGGTVLPPLLGVDKLIF. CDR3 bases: TGTGCTCTTGGGGGTACGGTCCTTCCCCCGCTACTGGGTGTCGATAAACTCATCTTT.